This T cell receptor (beta chain) was retrieved from a study of T cell repertoires in cytomegalovirus infection. Study overall: Public signatures in TCR beta pointed to CMV infection and matching HLA type. Study results and limitations: The ex vivo response was dominated by HLA-C-restricted CMV-specific TCR beta clonotypes.

This CDR3 spans 17 amino acids. Per germline, CDR1 SGHAT and CDR2 FQNNGV. Trimming took off 5 bases at V and 0 bases at J, with 18 bases between the two ends. This clonotype was counted between two and nine times. Its target is unknown. TCRdb re-called the reads with MiXCR, one entry per CDR3 protein. The table shows 75,000 to 95,000 distinct CDR3 sequences, with roughly half occurring only once. This rearrangement joins TRBV11-2 to TRBJ2-3; TRBD1 or TRBD2 may be the D gene (5 bases each). The sequence was collected from a human donor in good health (CMV status not recorded). Some clones in this sample may be carry-over from other donors' samples. Material: CD8+ T cells from cultured PBMCs, obtained from culture after CMV antigen stimulation. CDR3 protein: CASSRTDGGVSTDTQYF. In nucleotides, the CDR3 is TGTGCCAGCAGCCGGACCGATGGGGGTGTAAGCACAGATACGCAGTATTTT. The full variable domain, its missing parts supplied by reference TRBV11-2 and TRBJ2-3, is EAGVAQSPRYKIIEKRQSVAFWCNPISGHATLYWYQQILGQGPKLLIQFQNNGVVDDSQLPKDRFSAERLKGVDSTLKIQPAKLEDSAVYLCASSRTDGGVSTDTQYFGPGTRLTVL.